Below, one T cell receptor beta chain is given with its context. Its antigen is undetermined. This specimen belongs to a study of cytomegalovirus exposure and HLA in healthy donors. Overall study findings and caveats: Association with HLA alleles at 0.05 false discovery rate was found for 16,951 TCR beta sequences in a later analysis.

PCR was performed using 60 Vbeta and 13 Jbeta primers. Profiling relied on immunoSEQ multiplex PCR, and the TCRdb table lists in-frame clones only, not all of them. This table holds about 120,000 clones, over 60% found once. This clonotype was sampled from a man in his late teens or twenties in good health and CMV-seronegative. The sample comprised PBMCs.

The CDR3 here is CASSLAGVETQYF. CDR3 nucleotide sequence: TGTGCCAGCAGCTTAGCAGGGGTAGAGACCCAGTACTTC. The genes are TRBV11-2 and TRBJ2-5; D might be TRBD1 (6 bases). CDR3 length: 13 amino acids. V lost 1 base and J lost 4, with 7 bases in between. Germline V CDR1 and CDR2: SGHAT, FQNNGV.